Each of the 10 T cell receptor beta chains below was sequenced from the same sample in a study of T cells after yellow fever vaccination. TCRdb processed the 5' RACE reads anew with MiXCR; each CDR3 protein has one entry. The sample carries some 400,000 distinct CDR3 sequences, approximately 6% recorded once. The sample in question was PBMCs, obtained 5 days after the yellow fever booster vaccination. The receptors stem from a man aged 25-45 years who received the YFV17D yellow fever vaccine.

This clonotype was observed at least ten times. V gene TRBV20-1 combines with J gene TRBJ1-1; tentative D call: TRBD1 (5 bases). The germline V gene has CDR1 DFQATT and CDR2 SNEGSKA (reference sequence). The CDR3 is made up of 13 amino acids. The V and J ends lost 2 bases and 3 bases respectively, with 10 bases between them. CDR3 nucleotide sequence: TGCAGTGCTAGAACAGGTTTCCACACTGAAGCTTTCTTT. Translating it yields CSARTGFHTEAFF.

The table lists this clonotype with many counts. The chain combines TRBV7-2 with TRBJ2-7, with D unclear. Deletions cut 1 base from V and 6 bases from J, with 10 bases between. The length of the CDR3 is 13 residues. Germline V gene data show CDR1 as SGHTA and CDR2 as FQGNSA. This CDR3 is CASSLELPREQYF. CDR3 nucleotides: TGTGCCAGCAGCTTAGAGCTCCCTCGCGAGCAGTACTTC.

Many counts were recorded for this clonotype. The CDR3 region is CASRPSTTGELFF. CDR3 nucleotides: TGTGCCAGCAGACCCTCAACGACCGGGGAGCTGTTTTTT. The V and J genes are TRBV6-2 or TRBV6-3 and TRBJ2-2, with D unresolved. This CDR3 is 13 amino acids long. Trimming removed 6 bases from V and 5 bases from J, with 10 bases in between. Germline V lookup: CDR1 MNHEY, CDR2 SVGEGT.

This clonotype was seen a handful of times. J is TRBJ1-1 and V is TRBV9, with 8 nucleotides matching TRBD1. Germline-derived CDR1 and CDR2 are SGDLS and YYNGEE. There are 14 residues in the CDR3. With V trimmed by 3 bases and J by 6 bases, 7 bases remained unmatched. The CDR3 bases are TGTGCCAGCAGCGACCCTGGACAGGGAGCTGAAGCTTTCTTT. Translation gives CASSDPGQGAEAFF.

The chain joins TRBV18 to TRBJ2-3; 7 nucleotides agree with TRBD1. Per germline, CDR1 KGHSH and CDR2 LQKENI. CDR3 length: 16 amino acids. V was pared by 3 bases and J by 0 bases, with 6 bases of the junction left unmatched. The CDR3 here is CASSPTGTASTDTQYF. The CDR3 nucleotides are TGTGCCAGCTCACCCACCGGGACAGCCAGCACAGATACGCAGTATTTT.

This clonotype has just a few counts. This sequence joins TRBV6-2 or TRBV6-3 and TRBJ2-7; TRBD1 matches 7 bases. From germline, CDR1 is MNHEY and CDR2 SVGEGT. V was pared by 6 bases and J by 0 bases, with 14 bases of the junction left unmatched. This CDR3 is 17 amino acids long. The CDR3: CASSHPRQGISSYEQYF. The CDR3 DNA reads as TGTGCCAGCAGCCATCCTCGACAGGGAATCTCCTCCTACGAGCAGTACTTC.

This clonotype has a count of ten or more. This chain joins TRBV5-1 and TRBJ2-3, with 12 bases identical to TRBD2. With V trimmed by 4 bases and J by 4 bases, 7 bases remained unmatched. Germline V CDR1 and CDR2: SGHRS, YFSETQ. The length of the CDR3 is 16 residues. The CDR3 region is CASSARLAGEADTQYF. Here the CDR3 DNA reads TGCGCCAGCAGCGCTCGACTAGCGGGAGAGGCAGATACGCAGTATTTT.

This clonotype was detected ten times or more. The V call is TRBV7-2, the J call TRBJ2-1; 11 bases fit TRBD1. CDR1 and CDR2 (germline): SGHTA, FQGNSA. Trimming at V came to 5 bases and at J to 6 bases, leaving 6 bases not matched to a gene. CDR3 length: 15 amino acids. The DNA for the CDR3 is TGTGCCAGCAGCCGTAGGGACAGGGGGTCCAATGAGCAGTTCTTC. Translation: CASSRRDRGSNEQFF.

There are a few counts of this clonotype. The CDR3 reads CASSPQGTLYEQYF. Written as DNA, the CDR3 is TGTGCCAGCTCACCACAGGGGACTCTCTACGAGCAGTACTTC. J is TRBJ2-7 and V is TRBV18; possibly TRBD2 for D (6 bases). The germline V gene encodes CDR1 KGHSH and CDR2 LQKENI. With 1 base removed from V and 3 bases from J, the gap between germline ends came to 10 bases. The CDR3 runs 14 residues.

Ten or more counts support this clonotype. The J gene is TRBJ1-5, the V gene TRBV7-2; tentative D call: TRBD1 (6 bases). The CDR3 contains 13 residues. The germline V gene encodes CDR1 SGHTA and CDR2 FQGNSA. Trimming stripped 4 bases from V and 9 bases from J, with 13 bases between. CDR3 sequence reads: CASSSLQGGPQHF. DNA for the CDR3: TGTGCCAGCAGCTCATTACAGGGTGGGCCCCAGCATTTT.